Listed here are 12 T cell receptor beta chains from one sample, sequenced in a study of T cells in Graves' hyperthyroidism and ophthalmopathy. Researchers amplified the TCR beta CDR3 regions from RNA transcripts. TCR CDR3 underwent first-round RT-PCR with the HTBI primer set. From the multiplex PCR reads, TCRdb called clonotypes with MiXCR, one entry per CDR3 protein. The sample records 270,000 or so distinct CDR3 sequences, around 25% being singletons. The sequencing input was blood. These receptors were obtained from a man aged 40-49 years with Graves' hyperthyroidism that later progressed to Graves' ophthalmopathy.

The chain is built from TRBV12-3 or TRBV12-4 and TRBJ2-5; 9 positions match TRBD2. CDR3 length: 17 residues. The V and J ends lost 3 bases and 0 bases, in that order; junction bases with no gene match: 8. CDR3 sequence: CASSFGSGGTYQETQYF. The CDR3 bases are TGTGCCAGCAGTTTTGGTAGCGGGGGAACGTACCAAGAGACCCAGTACTTC.

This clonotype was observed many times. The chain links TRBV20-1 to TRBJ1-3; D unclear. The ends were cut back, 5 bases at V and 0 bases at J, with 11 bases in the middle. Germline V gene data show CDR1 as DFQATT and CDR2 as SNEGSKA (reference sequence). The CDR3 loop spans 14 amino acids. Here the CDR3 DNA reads TGCAGTGCTGCCGAGCGTACCTCTGGAAACACCATATATTTT. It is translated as CSAAERTSGNTIYF.

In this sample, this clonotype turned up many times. The CDR3 DNA is TGTGCCAGCAGTTTAAAGGTAGATCCTTATAGCAATCAGCCCCAGCATTTT. This sequence encodes CASSLKVDPYSNQPQHF. The chain links TRBV12-3 or TRBV12-4 to TRBJ1-5, with unresolved D. Deletions cut 2 bases from V and 0 bases from J, with 14 bases between. This CDR3 comprises 17 residues.

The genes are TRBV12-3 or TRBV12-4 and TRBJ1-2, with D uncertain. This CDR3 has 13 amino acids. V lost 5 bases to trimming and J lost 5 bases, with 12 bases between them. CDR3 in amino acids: CASSPRKFYGYTF. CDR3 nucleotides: TGTGCCAGCAGTCCCCGCAAGTTTTATGGCTACACCTTC.

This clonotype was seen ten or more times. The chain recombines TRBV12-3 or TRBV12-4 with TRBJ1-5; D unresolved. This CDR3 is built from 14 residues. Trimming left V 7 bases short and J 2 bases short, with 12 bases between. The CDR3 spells CASTFDGRNQPQHF. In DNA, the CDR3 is TGTGCCAGCACCTTCGACGGACGCAATCAGCCCCAGCATTTT.

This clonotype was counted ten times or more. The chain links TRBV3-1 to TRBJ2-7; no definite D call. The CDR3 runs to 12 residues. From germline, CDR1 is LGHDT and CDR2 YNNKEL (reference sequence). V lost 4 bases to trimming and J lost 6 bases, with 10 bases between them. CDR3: CASSRPGGEQYF. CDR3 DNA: TGTGCCAGCAGCCGTCCAGGCGGCGAGCAGTACTTC.

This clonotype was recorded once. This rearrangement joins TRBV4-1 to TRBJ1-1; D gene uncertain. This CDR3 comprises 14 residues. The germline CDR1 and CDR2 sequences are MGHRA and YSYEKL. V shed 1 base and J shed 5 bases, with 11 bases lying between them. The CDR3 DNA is TGCGCCAGCAGCCAAGGACCCCTTCGGACTGAAGCTTTCTTT. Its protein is CASSQGPLRTEAFF.

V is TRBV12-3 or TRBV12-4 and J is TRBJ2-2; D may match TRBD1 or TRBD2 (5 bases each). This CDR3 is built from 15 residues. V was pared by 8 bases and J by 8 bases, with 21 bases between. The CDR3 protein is CASCSLEGLGGELFF. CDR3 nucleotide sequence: TGTGCCAGCTGTTCGCTAGAGGGGCTGGGTGGGGAGCTGTTTTTT.

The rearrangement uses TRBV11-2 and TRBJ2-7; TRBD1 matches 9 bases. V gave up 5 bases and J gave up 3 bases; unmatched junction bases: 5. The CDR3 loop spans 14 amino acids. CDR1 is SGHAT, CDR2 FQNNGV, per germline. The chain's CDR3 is CASSQGQGRYEQYF. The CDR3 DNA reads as TGTGCCAGCAGCCAGGGACAGGGTCGCTACGAGCAGTACTTC.

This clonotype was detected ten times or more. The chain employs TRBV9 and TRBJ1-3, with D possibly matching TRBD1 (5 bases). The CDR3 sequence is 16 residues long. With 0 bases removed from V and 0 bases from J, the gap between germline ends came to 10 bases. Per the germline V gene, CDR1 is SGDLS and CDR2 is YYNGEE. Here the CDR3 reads CASSVGVGTSGNTIYF. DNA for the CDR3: TGTGCCAGCAGCGTAGGGGTAGGGACCTCTGGAAACACCATATATTTT. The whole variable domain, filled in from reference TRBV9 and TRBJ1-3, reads DSGVTQTPKHLITATGQRVTLRCSPRSGDLSVYWYQQSLDQGLQFLIQYYNGEERAKGNILERFSAQQFPDLHSELNLSSLELGDSALYFCASSVGVGTSGNTIYFGEGSWLTVV.

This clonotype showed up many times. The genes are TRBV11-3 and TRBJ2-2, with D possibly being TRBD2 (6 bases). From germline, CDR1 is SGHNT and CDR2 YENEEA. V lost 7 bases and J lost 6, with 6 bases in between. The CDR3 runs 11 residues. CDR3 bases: TGTGCCAGCATAGCGGCCGGGGAGCTGTTTTTT. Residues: CASIAAGELFF.

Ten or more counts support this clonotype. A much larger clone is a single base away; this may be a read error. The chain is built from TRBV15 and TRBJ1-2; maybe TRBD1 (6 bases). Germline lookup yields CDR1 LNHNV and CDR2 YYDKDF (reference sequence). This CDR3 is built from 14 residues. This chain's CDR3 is CATSRNRDNCGYTF. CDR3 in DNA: TGTGCCACCAGCAGAAACAGGGATAACTGTGGCTACACCTTC.